The 13 T cell receptor beta chains below were found in one sample sequenced in a study of neurological immune-mediated disorders. MiXCR, run by TCRdb on the 5' RACE reads, gives a single entry per CDR3 protein. Of approximately 58,000 distinct CDR3 sequences in the sample, roughly 11% are singletons; the top ten hold approximately 1.8%. Sequencing input: PBMCs. The source of these receptors is a man in his 60s in good health.

This clonotype was seen at least ten times. V and J are TRBV12-3 or TRBV12-4 and TRBJ1-2, with D unresolved. This CDR3 has 13 residues. The V end was cut by 2 bases, the J end by 8 bases, with 12 bases between. CDR3 nucleotides: TGTGCCAGCAGTTTACGACTTGTTGGCGGCTACACCTTC. Protein sequence: CASSLRLVGGYTF.

The rearrangement links TRBV11-2 to TRBJ2-5; D not certain. In germline, CDR1 is SGHAT, CDR2 FQNNGV. CDR3 length equals 14 residues. V lost 5 bases and J lost 5, with 15 bases in between. The chain's CDR3 is CASSLNPGWETQYF. The CDR3, as DNA: TGTGCCAGCAGCCTAAATCCGGGTTGGGAGACCCAGTACTTC.

This clonotype has at least ten counts. The V gene is TRBV20-1, the J gene TRBJ1-5, with 7 positions matching TRBD1. Per germline, CDR1 DFQATT and CDR2 SNEGSKA (reference sequence). After removal of 6 bases from V and 5 bases from J, the junction contained 7 bases not matched to a gene. This CDR3 has 13 amino acids. In DNA, the CDR3 is TGCAGTGCGCATACAGGGGCCGATCAGCCCCAGCATTTT. This gives the protein CSAHTGADQPQHF.

This clonotype appeared many times. The V call is TRBV20-1, the J call TRBJ2-7; 8 nucleotides agree with TRBD2. The CDR3 totals 16 residues. The germline gives CDR1 DFQATT, CDR2 SNEGSKA (reference sequence). The J segment lost 5 bases and the V segment lost 5 bases, leaving 17 bases of the junction unmatched. DNA of the CDR3: TGCAGTGCTCTCCGCCTCGGCGGGGGGCATATCGACGAGCAGTACTTC. Translated: CSALRLGGGHIDEQYF.

This clonotype was seen ten or more times. This chain links TRBV5-1 with TRBJ1-4; tentative D call: TRBD1 (5 bases). Germline CDR1 reads SGHRS; CDR2 reads YFSETQ. The ends were cut back, 5 bases at V and 0 bases at J, with 14 bases in the middle. The CDR3 is made up of 16 amino acids. The CDR3, as DNA: TGCGCCAGCAGTGTTCAGGGCGTCTCAACTAATGAAAAACTGTTTTTT. It specifies CASSVQGVSTNEKLFF. The variable domain in full, completed from reference TRBV5-1 and TRBJ1-4, reads KAGVTQTPRYLIKTRGQQVTLSCSPISGHRSVSWYQQTPGQGLQFLFEYFSETQRNKGNFPGRFSGRQFSNSRSEMNVSTLELGDSALYLCASSVQGVSTNEKLFFGSGTQLSVL.

This clonotype was seen once. The conserved closing phenylalanine or tryptophan is absent in this CDR3, likely reflecting a read error. CDR3 in amino acids: CASSSLTAGAGANVLTL. Here the CDR3 DNA reads TGTGCAAGCAGTTCTTTAACCGCCGGGGCTGGGGCCAACGTCCTGACTTTA. The chain uses TRBV12-3 or TRBV12-4 and TRBJ2-6; perhaps TRBD2 as D (5 bases). The CDR3 sequence is 17 residues long.

This clonotype was picked up many times. CDR3 nucleotide sequence: TGTGCCAGCAGCTTAAATGGGGGTCCCGAAGCTTTCTTT. Translated, it gives CASSLNGGPEAFF. This chain joins TRBV13 and TRBJ1-1, with D possibly being TRBD1 (5 bases). Germline CDR1 reads PRHDT; CDR2 reads FYEKMQ (reference sequence). Trimming removed 2 bases from V and 8 bases from J, with 12 bases in between. The length of the CDR3 is 13 residues. Full variable domain (outside the CDR3, taken from reference TRBV13 and TRBJ1-1): AAGVIQSPRHLIKEKRETATLKCYPIPRHDTVYWYQQGPGQDPQFLISFYEKMQSDKGSIPDRFSAQQFSDYHSELNMSSLELGDSALYFCASSLNGGPEAFFGQGTRLTVV.

This clonotype was recorded many times. The chain joins TRBV5-1 to TRBJ2-3, with D possibly being TRBD2 (5 bases). Germline V lookup: CDR1 SGHRS, CDR2 YFSETQ. V dropped 0 bases and J dropped 0 bases, with 8 bases sitting between them. The length of the CDR3 is 15 residues. This chain's CDR3 is CASSLASRSTDTQYF. The CDR3 nucleotides read TGCGCCAGCAGCTTGGCTAGCCGAAGCACAGATACGCAGTATTTT.

This clonotype was recorded at least ten times. This chain connects TRBV20-1 to TRBJ1-6; unclear D gene. V lost 1 base and J 0 bases, leaving 10 bases between the germline ends. CDR3 length equals 16 residues. Germline lookup yields CDR1 DFQATT and CDR2 SNEGSKA (reference sequence). This chain's CDR3 is CSARGPSSSYNSPLHF. In nucleotides, the CDR3 is TGCAGTGCTAGAGGCCCCTCCAGCTCCTATAATTCACCCCTCCACTTT.

There are many counts of this clonotype. This chain uses TRBV7-8 with TRBJ2-7, with 7 bases that match TRBD2. Trimming at V came to 3 bases and at J to 4 bases, leaving 6 bases not matched to a gene. This CDR3 contains 14 residues. Per the germline V gene, CDR1 is SGHVS and CDR2 is FQNEAQ. The CDR3 DNA reads TGTGCCAGCAGCTTGAACACAGCGGGATACGAGCAGTACTTC. It translates to CASSLNTAGYEQYF. The full variable domain, in which reference TRBV7-8 and TRBJ2-7 provide the parts outside the CDR3, is GAGVSQSPRYKVAKRGQDVALRCDPISGHVSLFWYQQALGQGPEFLTYFQNEAQLDKSGLPSDRFFAERPEGSVSTLKIQRTQQEDSAVYLCASSLNTAGYEQYFGPGTRLTVT.

This clonotype was detected ten times or more. This chain connects TRBV5-1 to TRBJ2-7; no definite D call. This CDR3 spans 13 amino acids. Looked up from germline, CDR1 is SGHRS and CDR2 is YFSETQ. V was pared by 3 bases and J by 8 bases, with 15 bases between. CDR3 sequence: CASSSGRNVQQYF. DNA for the CDR3: TGCGCCAGCAGCTCCGGCAGGAACGTGCAGCAGTACTTC.

This clonotype showed up many times. The chain couples TRBV20-1 to TRBJ2-2; no reliable D call. Trimming shortened V by 0 bases and J by 1 base, and 3 bases separated the two germline ends. This CDR3 is built from 13 residues. Germline CDR1 is DFQATT and CDR2 is SNEGSKA (reference sequence). CDR3 bases: TGCAGTGCTAGAGAGCAGAACACCGGGGAGCTGTTTTTT. As protein: CSAREQNTGELFF.

The sample holds many counts of this clonotype. An end of the junction does not agree with germline; a read error may underlie this. This chain links TRBV2 with TRBJ2-7; TRBD1 is a possible D gene (5 bases). This CDR3 spans 13 amino acids. CDR1 and CDR2 (germline): SNHLY, FYNNEI. This chain's CDR3 is CASSESPDNPRHF. As DNA, the CDR3 is TGTGCCAGCAGTGAAAGTCCGGACAACCCGCGCCACTTC.